The clone carrying this T cell receptor (beta chain) showed up just once. Its specificity is not known. Using unique molecular identifiers, the investigators prepared the TCRbeta library. TCRdb reprocessed the PCR reads with MiXCR, giving one entry per CDR3 protein. The data contain 85,000 to 120,000 distinct CDR3 sequences, 4.5% to 7.5% of them singletons. This record comes from a study of T-cell reconstitution after alpha-beta-depleted transplantation in children. V lost 3 bases to trimming and J lost 9 bases; unmatched junction nucleotides: 5. The CDR3 covers 14 residues. Germline V gene data show CDR1 as SGHAT and CDR2 as FQNNGV. Study-level points and caveats: It was reported that alpha-beta T cells came from several hundred expanded graft clones (about two months after transplant). Some patients showed high day-60 TCRbeta diversity, which derived from surviving recipient T cells and thymic progenitors. A year had passed since transplant, and T-cell counts and diversity by then came mostly from newly produced T cells.

The gene calls are TRBV11-2 and TRBJ2-1; 10 positions agree with TRBD2. The sequenced sample was PBMCs, mostly from graft donor cells, obtained 60 days after TCRalphabeta/CD19-depleted stem cell transplant. The sequence was obtained from a female patient aged 2 to 10 who had a stem cell transplant for Fanconi anemia, so the T cells may come from the graft donor. The CDR3 nucleotides read TGTGCCAGCAGCTTGCTAGCGGGGGTTGGTGAGCAGTTCTTC. Protein: CASSLLAGVGEQFF.